A selection of T cell receptor beta chains follows, all from one sample in a study of immune cell composition in non-small cell lung cancer. Only in-frame clones appear in the TCRdb table, and some are missing; sequencing was by immunoSEQ multiplex PCR. The table shows under 20,000 clones, with 77% occurring only once. The sample was also reused in another study, on CD4 T cells in lung cancer.

The sequenced sample consisted of non-adjacent lung tissue. These receptors came from a human donor with non-small cell lung cancer. Each CDR3 is given with its conserved first and last residue. D genes are given only for firm matches. Not every row has a clone size; where given, it reads once, few, many or a size class.

d_gene | j_gene | abundance | v_gene | CDR3nt | CDR3aa
. | TRBJ1-5 | . | TRBV7-2 | TGTGCCAGCAGCTTCCAGGGCACTAGCAATCAGCCCCAGCATTTT | CASSFQGTSNQPQHF
. | TRBJ2-7 | few | TRBV6-6 | TGTGCCAGCACCCTGAGACAGCAGCAGTACTTC | CASTLRQQQYF
. | TRBJ1-2 | . | TRBV5-4 | TGTGCCAGCAGCCGGGGGGGCTTTTATGGCTACACCTTC | CASSRGGFYGYTF
. | TRBJ1-5 | once | TRBV19 | TGTGCCAGTAGTATAGATCGGCGGACACCAGACAATCAGCCCCAGCATTTT | CASSIDRRTPDNQPQHF
TRBD1 | TRBJ1-1 | . | TRBV7-3 | TGTGCCAGCAGCTTAAGGGCCGGGACAGGCCAACTGAACACTGAAGCTTTCTTT | CASSLRAGTGQLNTEAFF
. | TRBJ1-4 | . | TRBV5-1 | TGCGCCAGCAGCTTGGGTAGGACTAATGAAAAACTGTTTTTT | CASSLGRTNEKLFF
TRBD1 | TRBJ1-2 | once | TRBV11-3 | TGTGCCAGCAGCACTACAGGGGCGCGGGGCTACACCTTC | CASSTTGARGYTF
. | TRBJ2-7 | . | TRBV9 | TGTGCCAGCAGCGTCAGGGGACAAGACGAGCAGTACTTC | CASSVRGQDEQYF
. | TRBJ1-1 | . | TRBV18 | TGTGCCAGCTCACCGGGACTCTCTCCCACTGAAGCTTTCTTT | CASSPGLSPTEAFF
TRBD1 | TRBJ2-3 | . | TRBV28 | TGTGCCAGCAGTTACAACAGGGGGCGCAAGATGGATACGCAGTATTTT | CASSYNRGRKMDTQYF
. | TRBJ2-3 | . | TRBV7-6 | TGTGCCAGCAGCCCAGCCATTCAGGCGGGGGCCAAAGATACGCAGTATTTT | CASSPAIQAGAKDTQYF
. | TRBJ1-4 | . | TRBV9 | TGTGCCAGCAGCGTAGCTTCGGGGCGGAATAATGAAAAACTGTTTTTT | CASSVASGRNNEKLFF
. | TRBJ2-7 | . | TRBV14 | TGTGCCAGCAGTATTGGGGGGGAGCAGTACTTC | CASSIGGEQYF
TRBD2 | TRBJ2-5 | . | TRBV7-2 | TGTGCCAGCAGCTTTTTCCCGACTAGCGGGGAGGGAGAGACCCAGTACTTC | CASSFFPTSGEGETQYF
TRBD1 | TRBJ2-7 | . | TRBV5-5 | TGTGCCAGCAGCCTTATACAGGGGTCCTACGAGCAGTACTTC | CASSLIQGSYEQYF
. | TRBJ1-5 | . | TRBV5-6 | TGTGCCAGCAGCCTGGGGGTGGTTAGCAATCAGCCCCAGCATTTT | CASSLGVVSNQPQHF
. | TRBJ1-1 | . | TRBV19 | TGTGCCAGTAGTAGTCTAGGGGGGCGTTTAATGAACACTGAAGCTTTCTTT | CASSSLGGRLMNTEAFF
TRBD1 | TRBJ1-1 | . | TRBV4-1 | TGCGCCAGCAGCCAAGCGACAGGGGCGGGTTGGAACACTGAAGCTTTCTTT | CASSQATGAGWNTEAFF
. | TRBJ2-1 | . | TRBV6-5 | TGTGCCAGCAGTTACCCGAATACGGATGAGCAGTTCTTC | CASSYPNTDEQFF
. | TRBJ1-2 | . | TRBV19 | TGTGCCAGTAGTACCTCGGACAAAAGTTCCGGCTACACCTTC | CASSTSDKSSGYTF
. | TRBJ1-4 | once | TRBV30 | TGTGCCTGGAGGACAGAAGAAAAACTGTTTTTT | CAWRTEEKLFF
TRBD1 | TRBJ2-7 | once | TRBV7-9 | TGTGCCAGCAGCTCCGACAGGGTAAAGCAGTACTTC | CASSSDRVKQYF
TRBD1 | TRBJ1-5 | . | TRBV7-2 | TGTGCCAGCAAACAGGGGGCAGAACAGCCCCAGCATTTT | CASKQGAEQPQHF
. | TRBJ2-5 | . | TRBV9 | TGTGCCAGCAGCGTAGCAAGCGGTCAAGAGACCCAGTACTTC | CASSVASGQETQYF
. | TRBJ1-1 | . | TRBV7-2 | TGTGCCAGCAGCCCCCTGGCAGGCAACACTGAAGCTTTCTTT | CASSPLAGNTEAFF
TRBD1 | TRBJ1-1 | . | TRBV5-6 | TGTGCCAGCAGCTTGCCAGGGGGGAACACTGAAGCTTTCTTT | CASSLPGGNTEAFF
TRBD2 | TRBJ2-1 | . | TRBV5-4 | TGTGCCAGCAGCGAATCAGCCGGGGGGGCCTACAATGAGCAGTTCTTC | CASSESAGGAYNEQFF
. | TRBJ1-2 | . | TRBV19 | TGTGCCAGTAGTATACAGGGGCTTTATGGCTACACCTTC | CASSIQGLYGYTF
. | TRBJ1-3 | . | TRBV30 | TGTACGGCGGCGTACTCTGGAAACACCATATATTTT | CTAAYSGNTIYF
. | TRBJ1-1 | . | TRBV15 | TGTGCCACCAGCAGAGGAGGGATAGCTGAAGCTTTCTTT | CATSRGGIAEAFF
. | TRBJ1-1 | . | TRBV29-1 | TGCAGCGTTGAACTTCGCAGGGGAAGTACTCTCCGTAGCAACACTGAAGCTTTCTTT | CSVELRRGSTLRSNTEAFF
. | TRBJ1-2 | . | TRBV5-6 | TGTGCCAGCAGCCCGGGAGGGACGAGGAACTATGGCTACACCTTC | CASSPGGTRNYGYTF
. | TRBJ1-1 | once | TRBV5-6 | TGTGCCAGCAGAGGGACCAGGGGCACTGAAGCTTTCTTT | CASRGTRGTEAFF
TRBD1 | TRBJ2-3 | once | TRBV7-3 | TGTGCCAGCAGCCGGGACAGGGGACCAGATACGCAGTATTTT | CASSRDRGPDTQYF
. | TRBJ1-1 | . | TRBV5-5 | TGTGCCAGCAGAGTTGATTCAGGGAGAACTGAAGCTTTCTTT | CASRVDSGRTEAFF
. | TRBJ2-5 | . | TRBV28 | TGTGCCAGCAGTTTAGACAGCTTCCAAGAGACCCAGTACTTC | CASSLDSFQETQYF
. | TRBJ2-6 | . | TRBV4-1 | TGCGCCAGCAGCCAAGCTGGGGTTGCTGGGGCCAACGTCCTGACTTTC | CASSQAGVAGANVLTF
. | TRBJ2-3 | . | TRBV5-4 | TGTGCCAGCAGCTTATGGGACAGGCGGGAGGGTACGCAGTATTTT | CASSLWDRREGTQYF
. | TRBJ2-4 | . | TRBV19 | TGTGCCAGTAGGGCCGCCGGGACCCAGTGCTTC | CASRAAGTQCF
. | TRBJ2-2 | few | TRBV4-2 | TGTGCCAGCAGCCCGCGAGGGTTTATGGGAACCGGGGAGCTGTTTTTT | CASSPRGFMGTGELFF
. | TRBJ2-4 | . | TRBV7-9 | TGTGCCAGCAACGGGGACGGGATTCAGTACTTC | CASNGDGIQYF
TRBD2 | TRBJ2-1 | . | TRBV7-2 | TGTGCCAGCAGCCGGGGACTAGCTCCTAATGAGCAGTTCTTC | CASSRGLAPNEQFF
TRBD1 | TRBJ1-4 | . | TRBV6-6 | TGTGCCAGCAGTGACAGGGGAAACAATGAAAAACTGTTTTTT | CASSDRGNNEKLFF
. | TRBJ2-5 | . | TRBV2 | TGTGCCAGCAGTCAGACAGGAAATAAACAAGAGACCCAGTACTTC | CASSQTGNKQETQYF
. | TRBJ2-1 | . | TRBV7-8 | TGTGCCAGCAGCTTGGGAGGAGGTAGCGGTGGTCATGAGCAGTTCTTC | CASSLGGGSGGHEQFF